This TCR beta chain was retrieved from a study of T cells in localized non-small cell lung cancer. Produced via immunoSEQ multiplex PCR; TCRdb's table is partial and in-frame only. The sample carries roughly 76,000 clones, about 78% recorded once. Overall study results and limits: Paired adjacent lung recovered a median about 60 of the top 100 tumor clones. Because sequencing included only one region (of the tumor), heterogeneity remains possible.

With regard to this clone: Its cognate antigen is unknown.

The CDR3 contains 13 residues. CDR1 and CDR2 from the germline V gene are MNHNY and SVGAGI (reference sequence). V lost 5 bases and J 4 bases, leaving 9 bases between the germline ends. The V and J genes are TRBV6-6 and TRBJ1-5; no firm D call. This clonotype was obtained from a man between 40 and 70 years old with stage II squamous cell lung carcinoma. The input for sequencing was PBMCs, taken before any cancer treatment. For the CDR3, the DNA is TGTGCCAGCAGTGTGTATTCAAATCAGCCCCAGCATTTT. As protein: CASSVYSNQPQHF.